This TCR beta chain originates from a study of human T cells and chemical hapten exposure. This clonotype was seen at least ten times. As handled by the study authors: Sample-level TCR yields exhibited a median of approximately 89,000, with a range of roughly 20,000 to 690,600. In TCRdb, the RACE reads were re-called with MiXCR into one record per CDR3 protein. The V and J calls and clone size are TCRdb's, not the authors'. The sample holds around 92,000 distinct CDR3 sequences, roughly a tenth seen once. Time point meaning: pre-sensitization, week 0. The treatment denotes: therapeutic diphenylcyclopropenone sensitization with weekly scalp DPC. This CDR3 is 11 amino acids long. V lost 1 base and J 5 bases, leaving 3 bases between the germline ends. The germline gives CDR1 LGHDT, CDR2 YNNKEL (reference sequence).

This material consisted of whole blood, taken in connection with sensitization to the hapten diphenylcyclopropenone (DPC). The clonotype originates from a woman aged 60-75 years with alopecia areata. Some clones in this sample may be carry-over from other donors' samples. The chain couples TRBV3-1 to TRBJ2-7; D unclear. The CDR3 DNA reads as TGTGCCAGCAGCCAAGGCCACGAGCAGTACTTC. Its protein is CASSQGHEQYF.